The clone carrying this TCR beta chain has a handful of counts. Participants' own reports of clinical history determined their cohort assignment. Donors in Cohort 3 who had recovered were those with two negative PCRs, healthcare professional clearance, or resolution of their symptoms. The ends lost 3 bases at V and 5 bases at J; junction bases unmatched: 14. The CDR3 totals 19 residues. The germline gives CDR1 SGHVS, CDR2 FQNEAQ. Sequencing used immunoSEQ multiplex PCR; TCRdb keeps in-frame clones, though not all of them. This sample has approximately 130,000 clones, with about four fifths found just once. The sample comes from a study of blood T cell repertoires in COVID-19. Whole-study context: Samples taken during acute and convalescent COVID-19 were collected in the United States, Italy and Spain. PBMCs, B-cell-depleted T cells, or T cells provided the cDNA or gDNA that made up the material.

The sequence was obtained from a man younger than 45 who had recovered from COVID-19. Sequences were obtained from PBMCs or T cells enriched from blood (not recorded which). The V and J genes are TRBV7-8 and TRBJ2-1, with 12 bases fitting TRBD2. The CDR3 coding sequence is TGTGCCAGCAGCTTGCTCAGACTAGCGGGGGCCAGTATAAACAATGAGCAGTTCTTC. Residues: CASSLLRLAGASINNEQFF.